A selection of T cell receptor beta chains follows, all from one sample in a study of blood T cell repertoires in COVID-19. The assay was immunoSEQ multiplex PCR, and TCRdb's table has in-frame clones only and misses some. The data hold under 250,000 clones, with about 83% observed a single time. Sequenced: PBMCs or T cells enriched from blood (not recorded which). The receptors shown here come from a woman aged 45-60 years who had been exposed to COVID-19. Each CDR3 is given with its conserved first and last residue. The D gene is left open where the match is weak. Not every row has a clone size; where given, it reads once, few, many or a size class.

v_gene,len,j_gene,abundance,d_gene,CDR3nt,CDR3aa
TRBV21-1,15,TRBJ1-1,-,-,TGTGCCAGCAGCAAAAGAACGGGGTTGAACACTGAAGCTTTCTTT,CASSKRTGLNTEAFF
TRBV4-1,11,TRBJ1-1,-,-,TGCGCCAGCCGAGGGGGTACTGAAGCTTTCTTT,CASRGGTEAFF
TRBV30,15,TRBJ1-1,few,-,TGTGCCTGGAGTGTACGAAGGCCCCAGGGCACTGAAGCTTTCTTT,CAWSVRRPQGTEAFF
TRBV7-2,14,TRBJ1-1,-,-,TGTGCCAGCACCTGGACAGCTTCTAACACTGAAGCTTTCTTT,CASTWTASNTEAFF
TRBV11-2,13,TRBJ1-2,-,TRBD1,TGTGCCAGCAGCCTCACAGGGGATTATGGCTACACCTTC,CASSLTGDYGYTF
TRBV12-3/TRBV12-4,13,TRBJ1-1,-,-,TGTGCCAGCAGTTTCTCAGGGAACACTGAAGCTTTCTTT,CASSFSGNTEAFF
TRBV5-1,15,TRBJ2-1,-,-,TGCGCCAGCAGCCGGACTCTCTACTCCTACAATGAGCAGTTCTTC,CASSRTLYSYNEQFF
TRBV15,12,TRBJ1-5,-,-,TGTGCCACCAGCAGAGACACAGAGACCCCCGTTTTT,CATSRDTETPVF
TRBV9,14,TRBJ2-1,-,TRBD1,TGTGCCAGCAGCGTAGAGGGACAGTACAATGAGCAGTTCTTC,CASSVEGQYNEQFF
TRBV18,14,TRBJ1-1,-,-,TGTGCCAGCTCACCTCAGGGCGTGAACACTGAAGCTTTCTTT,CASSPQGVNTEAFF
TRBV19,14,TRBJ1-1,-,-,TGTGCCAGTAGTATCGGCAGGGCGAGGCCTGAAGCTTTCTTT,CASSIGRARPEAFF
TRBV24-1,16,TRBJ1-2,-,TRBD1,TGTGCCACCAGTGATTTCTCGATGACAGGGGAAGCTGGCTACACCTTC,CATSDFSMTGEAGYTF
TRBV7-3,14,TRBJ2-2,-,-,TGTGCCAGCAGCCGTATACCAGGCACCGGGGAGCTGTTTTTT,CASSRIPGTGELFF
TRBV4-2,16,TRBJ1-5,-,-,TGTGCCAGCAGCCCAACCAGGGCCATACAGAGTCAGCCCCAGCATTTT,CASSPTRAIQSQPQHF
TRBV3-1/TRBV3-2,15,TRBJ1-4,-,-,TGTGCCAGCAGCCGGGCCGGGGCAACTAATGAAAAACTGTTTTTT,CASSRAGATNEKLFF
TRBV7-8,17,TRBJ1-3,-,-,TGTGCCAGCAGCTCACTCGGACTCGCCACCTCTGGAAACACCATATATTTT,CASSSLGLATSGNTIYF
TRBV7-2,14,TRBJ2-2,-,-,TGTGCCAGCACCCCAGGGGTATTGACCGGGGAGCTGTTTTTT,CASTPGVLTGELFF
TRBV28,14,TRBJ2-1,-,TRBD2,TGTGCCGGCAGTTTAATAGCGGGGTCGAGTGGGCAGTTCTTC,CAGSLIAGSSGQFF
TRBV7-9,14,TRBJ1-1,few,-,TGTGCCAGCAGCTTACTGGCGGTGAACACTGAAGCTTTCTTT,CASSLLAVNTEAFF
TRBV5-1,11,TRBJ2-1,-,-,TGCGCCAGCAGCTTGGGGAGGGACCAGTTCTTC,CASSLGRDQFF
TRBV27,13,TRBJ1-2,-,TRBD1,TGTGCCAGCAGTTACGGACAGGGAGGAGGCTACACCTTC,CASSYGQGGGYTF
TRBV7-9,16,TRBJ1-1,-,TRBD1,TGTGCCAGCTCCTCCGGGACAGGGTTTCGGGACACTGAAGCTTTCTTT,CASSSGTGFRDTEAFF
TRBV4-2,15,TRBJ2-1,-,TRBD2,TGTGCCAGCAGCCTACTAGCGGGGGGGTCTGATGAGCAGTTCTTC,CASSLLAGGSDEQFF
TRBV20-1,14,TRBJ2-1,-,-,TGCAGTGCTAGTTCTAGCGAGACCTACAATGAGCAGTTCTTC,CSASSSETYNEQFF
TRBV5-5,15,TRBJ2-3,-,TRBD2,TGTGCCAGCAGCTTGGTGGCAGGGCAGCGGGAGACGCAGTATTTT,CASSLVAGQRETQYF
TRBV7-6,13,TRBJ2-2,-,-,TGTGCCAGCAGCACCAGGGAAATCGGGGAGCTGTTTTTT,CASSTREIGELFF
TRBV19,14,TRBJ2-1,-,TRBD1,TGTGCCAGTAAAATGGGACAGGGGTCCCATGAGCAGTTCTTC,CASKMGQGSHEQFF
TRBV3-1/TRBV3-2,15,TRBJ2-7,-,-,TGTGCCAGCAGCCAAATCCGGGACTTCCACAGTCAGCAGTACTTC,CASSQIRDFHSQQYF
TRBV9,19,TRBJ2-3,-,TRBD2,TGTGCCAGCAGCCCCCGTATAATTGGAGCGGGGGGACGCACAGATACGCAGTATTTT,CASSPRIIGAGGRTDTQYF
TRBV24-1,15,TRBJ2-6,-,-,TGTGCCACCAGTGACGGGACTCCTGGGGCCAACGTCCTGACTTTC,CATSDGTPGANVLTF
TRBV3-1/TRBV3-2,14,TRBJ2-2,-,-,TGTGCCAGCAGCCAAGGCAGGGCCCCCGGGGAGCTGTTTTTT,CASSQGRAPGELFF
TRBV6-2/TRBV6-3,12,TRBJ1-1,-,-,TGTGCCAGCAGTGACAGTATGCGTGAAGCTTTCTTT,CASSDSMREAFF
TRBV5-1,16,TRBJ2-7,-,-,TGCGCCAGCAGCTTGGCTGCGGGGGAGGGGGCCTACGAGCAGTACTTC,CASSLAAGEGAYEQYF
TRBV2,15,TRBJ2-7,-,-,TGTGCCAGCAGTGAAGCGAGACAGTTTACCTACGAGCAGTACTTC,CASSEARQFTYEQYF
TRBV18,16,TRBJ1-5,-,TRBD1,TGTGCCAGCTCACCGGATTCAGGGGGCGGCAATCAGCCCCAGCATTTT,CASSPDSGGGNQPQHF
TRBV5-1,15,TRBJ1-1,-,TRBD1,TGCGCCAGCAGCTTAACCGGGACAGGGAGGACTGAAGCTTTCTTT,CASSLTGTGRTEAFF
TRBV5-8,14,TRBJ2-3,-,-,TGTGCCAGCAGCCTAGGGGGTGGGACAGATACGCAGTATTTT,CASSLGGGTDTQYF
TRBV28,10,TRBJ1-1,-,-,TGTGCCAGCTCTACTGCTGAAGCTTTCTTT,CASSTAEAFF
TRBV10-3,15,TRBJ1-1,-,TRBD1,TGTGCCATCAGTGAGCCGACAGGGGGTCTTCCCGGGGCTTTCTTT,CAISEPTGGLPGAFF
TRBV5-6,15,TRBJ1-2,-,-,TGTGCCAGCAGCTTACCTGGGGGCGCTAGCTATGGCTACACCTTC,CASSLPGGASYGYTF
TRBV7-3,13,TRBJ2-2,-,-,TGTGCCAGCAGCTTACGTGTCACCGGGGAGCTGTTTTTT,CASSLRVTGELFF
TRBV19,16,TRBJ2-3,-,TRBD2,TGTGCCAGTAGTTCGAAACCGGGACTAGCAAGAGATACGCAGTATTTT,CASSSKPGLARDTQYF
TRBV18,13,TRBJ1-2,-,-,TGTGCCAGCTCACCAGGAGCAGTCTATGGCTACACCTTC,CASSPGAVYGYTF
TRBV7-8,17,TRBJ2-2,-,TRBD1,TGTGCCAGCAGCCCGCGATCCTCGACAGGGCAGACCGGGGAGCTGTTTTTT,CASSPRSSTGQTGELFF
TRBV6-5,14,TRBJ2-7,-,-,TGTGCCAGCCGACCCGAGCGGGCCTCCTACGAGCAGTACTTC,CASRPERASYEQYF
TRBV18,14,TRBJ1-1,-,-,TGTGCCAGCTCACCCGCCGTTGCGGTAGCTGAAGCTTTCTTT,CASSPAVAVAEAFF
TRBV7-3,16,TRBJ2-6,once,TRBD2,TGTGCCAGCAGCCAACAGACTAGCTCCGGGGCCAACGTCCTGACTTTC,CASSQQTSSGANVLTF
TRBV1,11,TRBJ2-2,-,-,TGCACCAGCAGCCAGAGCGGGGAGCTGTTTTTT,CTSSQSGELFF
TRBV5-1,16,TRBJ2-5,-,-,TGCGCCAGCAGCTTCGCCCCTCCGGGGGGCGGGGAGACCCAGTACTTC,CASSFAPPGGGETQYF
TRBV3-1/TRBV3-2,13,TRBJ1-1,-,-,TGTGCCAGCAGCCAAGTCCCGGGAACTGAAGCTTTCTTT,CASSQVPGTEAFF
TRBV10-3,12,TRBJ1-3,-,-,TGTGCCACACAAGAAACCGGGACACCGATATATTTT,CATQETGTPIYF
TRBV7-9,14,TRBJ1-2,-,-,TGTGCCAGCAGCCCGACGGCGGGTCCGGTTGGCTACACCTTC,CASSPTAGPVGYTF
TRBV5-4,13,TRBJ1-2,-,-,TGTGCCAGCAGCTCATGGAGGGGCGAAGGCTACACCTTC,CASSSWRGEGYTF
TRBV3-1/TRBV3-2,13,TRBJ1-1,once,-,TGTGCCAGCAGCCAAGAGAAGTGGAGTGAAGCTTTCTTT,CASSQEKWSEAFF
TRBV5-1,15,TRBJ1-1,few,-,TGCGCCAGCAGCTTGGTTGAGGGTATGAACACTGAAGCTTTCTTT,CASSLVEGMNTEAFF
TRBV10-3,14,TRBJ1-5,once,TRBD1,TGTGCCATCAGTGAGCAGGGGGGAGGCCAGCCCCAGCATTTT,CAISEQGGGQPQHF